The T cell receptor beta chain under discussion was sequenced for a study of neurological immune-mediated disorders. The germline V gene has CDR1 SQVTM and CDR2 ANQGSEA. V shed 4 bases and J shed 11 bases, with 23 bases lying between them. This CDR3 region has 14 residues. There are many counts of this clonotype. TCRdb reprocessed the 5' RACE reads via MiXCR and lists one record per CDR3 protein. This sample carries 54,000 or so distinct CDR3 sequences, 3.8% of them seen once, and the ten largest clones take roughly 7.1%. This sequence was found in a man aged 55 to 70 with multiple sclerosis. Sequencing was performed on PBMCs. The J gene is TRBJ1-1, the V gene TRBV29-1; D perhaps matches TRBD1 (6 bases). Written as DNA, the CDR3 is TGCAGCGTTGCTGGGAGGGGGATGCCAGTAAGTGCTTTCTTT. Translation gives CSVAGRGMPVSAFF. Based on the CDR3 plus reference TRBV29-1 and TRBJ1-1, the full variable domain is SAVISQKPSRDICQRGTSLTIQCQVDSQVTMMFWYRQQPGQSLTLIATANQGSEATYESGFVIDKFPISRPNLTFSTLTVSNMSPEDSSIYLCSVAGRGMPVSAFFGQGTRLTVV.